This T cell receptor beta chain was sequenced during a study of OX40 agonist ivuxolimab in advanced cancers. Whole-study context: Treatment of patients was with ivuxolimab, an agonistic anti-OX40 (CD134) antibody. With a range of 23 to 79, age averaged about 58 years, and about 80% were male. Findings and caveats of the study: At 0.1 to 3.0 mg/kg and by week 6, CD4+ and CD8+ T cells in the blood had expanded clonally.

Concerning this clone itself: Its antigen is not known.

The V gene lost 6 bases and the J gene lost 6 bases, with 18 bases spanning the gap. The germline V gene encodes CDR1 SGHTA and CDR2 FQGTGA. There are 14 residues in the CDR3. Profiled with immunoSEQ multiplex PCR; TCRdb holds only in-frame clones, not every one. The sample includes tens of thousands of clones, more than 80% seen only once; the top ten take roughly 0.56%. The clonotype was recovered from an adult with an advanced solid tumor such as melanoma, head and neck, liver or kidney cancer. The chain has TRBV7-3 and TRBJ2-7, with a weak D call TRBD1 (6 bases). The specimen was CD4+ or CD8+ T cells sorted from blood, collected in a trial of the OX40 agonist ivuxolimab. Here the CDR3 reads CASSPSTGISEQYF. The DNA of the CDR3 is TGTGCCAGCAGTCCCAGTACAGGGATTTCCGAGCAGTACTTC.